This T cell receptor (beta chain) comes out of a study of blood T cells in healthy people across ages. Study conclusions and caveats: PBMC samples, being unsorted, prevented any conclusive comparison of naive and antigen-experienced cells.

Then a second PCR, running about 7 to 11 cycles, was carried out with a sample-barcoded 5' primer and a J-beta primer mix. The yield of each sample was at least 2.5 million CDR3-containing paired-end reads. TCRdb re-called the 5' RACE reads with MiXCR, one entry per CDR3 protein. The data contain under 2 million distinct CDR3 sequences, about 35% of them singletons. With 4 bases removed from V and 13 bases from J, the gap between germline ends came to 13 bases. The CDR3 loop spans 11 amino acids. Germline values: CDR1 SGHAT, CDR2 FQNNGV. All donors came from Russia, were Caucasian and healthy, and spanned ages roughly 6 to 95. Remarks on this clonotype: What it recognizes is unknown.

The sequenced sample consisted of blood. The receptor comes from a woman between 25 and 40 years old in good health. The chain has TRBV11-2 and TRBJ1-2; no firm D call. The CDR3 DNA reads as TGTGCCAGCAGCTGGAATCAGGCCCCCACCTTC. It is translated as CASSWNQAPTF. The whole variable domain, filled in from reference TRBV11-2 and TRBJ1-2, reads EAGVAQSPRYKIIEKRQSVAFWCNPISGHATLYWYQQILGQGPKLLIQFQNNGVVDDSQLPKDRFSAERLKGVDSTLKIQPAKLEDSAVYLCASSWNQAPTFGSGTRLTVV.